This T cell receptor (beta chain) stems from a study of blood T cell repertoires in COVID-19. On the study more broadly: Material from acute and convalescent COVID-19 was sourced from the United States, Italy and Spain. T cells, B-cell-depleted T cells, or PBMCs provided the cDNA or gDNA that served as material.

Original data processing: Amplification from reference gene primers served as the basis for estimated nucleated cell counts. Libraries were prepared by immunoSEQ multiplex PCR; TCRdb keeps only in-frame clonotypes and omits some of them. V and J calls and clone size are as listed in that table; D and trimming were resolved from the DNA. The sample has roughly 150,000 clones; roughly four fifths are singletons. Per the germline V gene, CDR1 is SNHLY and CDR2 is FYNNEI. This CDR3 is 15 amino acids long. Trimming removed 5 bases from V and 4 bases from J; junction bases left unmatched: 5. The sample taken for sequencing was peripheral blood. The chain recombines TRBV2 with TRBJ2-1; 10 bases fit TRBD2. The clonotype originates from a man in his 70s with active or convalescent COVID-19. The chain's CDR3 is CASSPAGGPYNEQFF. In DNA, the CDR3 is TGTGCCAGCAGTCCAGCGGGGGGGCCTTACAATGAGCAGTTCTTC.